The 11 T cell receptor beta chains below all came from one sample that was sequenced in a study of CD8 T cells in ankylosing spondylitis (dated by TCRdb to 2016 to 2017). Library preparation was by 5' RACE. The sample was run on an Illumina HiSeq 2500. Using fastp trimming at Q25 and MiXCR clonotype assembly, TCRdb reanalyzed the public sequencing data and kept in-frame beta chains. CDR3 protein duplicates are merged, each entry listing the most common genes and DNA. The sample table contains approximately 290,000 distinct CDR3 sequences; only one count was recorded for around 20% of them. The leading ten clones occupy under 4% of the sample. Sequencing input: blood, either unsorted or a sorted T cell fraction (not recorded which). The receptors were sampled from a female donor with ankylosing spondylitis or in good health (not recorded which).

This clonotype was seen at least ten times. The rearrangement links TRBV7-7 to TRBJ2-5; no reliable D call. CDR1 is SSHAT, CDR2 FNYEAQ, per germline (reference sequence). CDR3 length: 12 residues. V lost 6 bases and J lost 5, with 10 bases in between. The CDR3: CASSPNGETQYF. CDR3 in DNA: TGTGCCAGCAGTCCAAACGGGGAGACCCAGTACTTC.

This clonotype was seen ten or more times. V and J are TRBV10-1 and TRBJ2-1; 11 bases line up with TRBD2. The CDR3 spans 16 residues. V was clipped by 3 bases and J by 6 bases; unmatched bases: 7. The germline V gene encodes CDR1 WNHNN and CDR2 SYGVQD (reference sequence). This chain's CDR3 is CASSDGRLAGINEQFF. CDR3 in DNA: TGCGCCAGCAGTGATGGAAGACTAGCGGGGATCAATGAGCAGTTCTTC.

The chain couples TRBV12-3 or TRBV12-4 to TRBJ2-1; 10 bases map to TRBD2. The CDR3 consists of 17 residues. Trimming cost V 2 bases and J 4 bases; bases outside gene matches: 8. DNA for the CDR3: TGTGCCAGCAGTTTATTCTCTACTAGCGGGGCATACAATGAGCAGTTCTTC. Translated: CASSLFSTSGAYNEQFF.

This clonotype was picked up many times. The chain joins TRBV29-1 to TRBJ1-1; maybe TRBD1 (5 bases). The V and J ends lost 4 bases and 4 bases respectively, with 16 bases between them. This CDR3 is built from 14 residues. Germline V gives CDR1 SQVTM, CDR2 ANQGSEA. This CDR3 is CSVASGSFGTEAFF. CDR3 in DNA: TGCAGCGTTGCATCAGGGTCGTTCGGCACTGAAGCTTTCTTT.

Comment on this clonotype: The conserved phenylalanine or tryptophan is not found at the CDR3 terminus, so this likely reflects a read error. The chain has TRBV20-1 and TRBJ2-5; 11 bases line up with TRBD2. Per the germline V gene, CDR1 is DFQATT and CDR2 is SNEGSKA (reference sequence). CDR3 size: 13 residues. The CDR3 spells CSPTSGVQETQYL. The CDR3 bases are TGCAGCCCGACTAGCGGGGTTCAAGAGACCCAGTACCTC.

This clonotype has at least ten counts. The V and J genes are TRBV10-1 and TRBJ2-2, with D possibly being TRBD1 (6 bases). V lost 6 bases and J lost 2, with 7 bases in between. Germline values: CDR1 WNHNN, CDR2 SYGVQD (reference sequence). This CDR3 region has 13 residues. The DNA of the CDR3 is TGCGCCAGCAGGGGGGCCAACACCGGGGAGCTGTTTTTT. Translating gives CASRGANTGELFF.

This clonotype was seen only a few times. The chain carries TRBV7-2 and TRBJ2-1; the D is unclear. CDR3 length equals 14 residues. Per germline, CDR1 SGHTA and CDR2 FQGNSA. Deletions cut 1 base from V and 8 bases from J, with 12 bases between. For the CDR3, the DNA is TGTGCCAGCAGCTTAGACCGCTCGCGTCATGAGCAGTTCTTC. The encoded protein is CASSLDRSRHEQFF.

This clonotype has just one count. The CDR3 DNA reads TGTGCCAGCAGCTTGGGACTAGATAGGACAGATACGCAGTATTTT. Translating it yields CASSLGLDRTDTQYF. The chain has TRBV11-3 and TRBJ2-3, with TRBD2 matching 8 bases. The junction had 5 bases not matched to a gene; V was cut back by 3 bases and J by 3 bases. Germline V gene data show CDR1 as SGHNT and CDR2 as YENEEA. This CDR3 is built from 15 residues.

This clonotype occurred a few times. The chain joins TRBV11-2 to TRBJ2-7; 8 bases are shared with TRBD2. The CDR3 totals 15 residues. Trimming took 5 bases from V and 3 from J; bases not matched to a gene: 9. CDR1 is SGHAT, CDR2 FQNNGV, per germline. The CDR3 sequence: CASSPAGTRRYEQYF. CDR3 nucleotides: TGTGCCAGCAGCCCTGCCGGGACTAGGCGCTACGAGCAGTACTTC.

The genes are TRBV25-1 and TRBJ1-2; 7 nucleotides agree with TRBD1. From germline, CDR1 is MGHDK and CDR2 SYGVNS. This CDR3 comprises 15 residues. Germline trimming cut 3 bases from V and 4 bases from J; bases unmatched to any gene: 8. CDR3 sequence: CASSDPGQQIYGYTF. In DNA form, the CDR3 reads TGTGCCAGCAGTGACCCGGGACAGCAAATCTATGGCTACACCTTC.

The chain couples TRBV6-1 to TRBJ2-3; 15 bases agree with TRBD2. Unmatched junction bases numbered 7, after V lost 0 bases and J lost 3 bases. The CDR3 is 19 residues long. Germline V gene sequence: CDR1 MNHNS, CDR2 SASEGT. The CDR3 DNA reads TGTGCCAGCAGTGAAGCGTGGAGGACTAGCGGGAGGGTGACAGATACGCAGTATTTT. Encoded protein: CASSEAWRTSGRVTDTQYF.